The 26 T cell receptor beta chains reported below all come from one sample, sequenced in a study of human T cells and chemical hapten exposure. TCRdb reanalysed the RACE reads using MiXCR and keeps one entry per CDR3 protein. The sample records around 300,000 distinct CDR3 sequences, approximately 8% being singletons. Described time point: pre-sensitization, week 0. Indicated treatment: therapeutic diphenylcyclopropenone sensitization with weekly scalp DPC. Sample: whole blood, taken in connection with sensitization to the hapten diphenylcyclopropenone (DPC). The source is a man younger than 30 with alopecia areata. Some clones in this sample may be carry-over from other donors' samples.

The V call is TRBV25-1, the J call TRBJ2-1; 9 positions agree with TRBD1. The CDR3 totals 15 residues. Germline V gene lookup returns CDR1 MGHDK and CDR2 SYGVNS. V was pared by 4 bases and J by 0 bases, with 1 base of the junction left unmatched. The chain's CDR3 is CASSGDRDSYNEQFF. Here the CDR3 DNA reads TGTGCCAGCAGTGGGGACAGGGACTCCTACAATGAGCAGTTCTTC.

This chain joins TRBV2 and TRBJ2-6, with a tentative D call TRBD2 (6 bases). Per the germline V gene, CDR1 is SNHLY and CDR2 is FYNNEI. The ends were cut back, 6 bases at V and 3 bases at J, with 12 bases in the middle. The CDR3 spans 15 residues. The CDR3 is CASRQTSFGANVLTF. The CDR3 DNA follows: TGTGCCAGCAGACAGACTAGTTTTGGGGCCAACGTCCTGACTTTC.

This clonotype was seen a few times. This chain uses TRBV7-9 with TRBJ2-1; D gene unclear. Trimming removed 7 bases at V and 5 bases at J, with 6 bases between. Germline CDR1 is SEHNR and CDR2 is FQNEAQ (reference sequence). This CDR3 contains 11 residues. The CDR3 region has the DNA TGTGCCAGCACCCCGGACAATGAGCAGTTCTTC. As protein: CASTPDNEQFF.

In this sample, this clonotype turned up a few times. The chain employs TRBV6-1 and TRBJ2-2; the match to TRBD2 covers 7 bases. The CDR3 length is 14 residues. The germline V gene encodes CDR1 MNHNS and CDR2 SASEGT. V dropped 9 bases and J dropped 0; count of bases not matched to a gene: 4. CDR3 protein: CASSGLPNTGELFF. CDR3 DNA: TGTGCCAGTTCGGGACTACCGAACACCGGGGAGCTGTTTTTT.

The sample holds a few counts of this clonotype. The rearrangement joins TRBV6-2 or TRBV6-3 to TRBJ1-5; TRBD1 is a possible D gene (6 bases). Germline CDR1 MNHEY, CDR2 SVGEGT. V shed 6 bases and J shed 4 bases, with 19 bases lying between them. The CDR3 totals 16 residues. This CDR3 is CASSHRDGVTNQPQHF. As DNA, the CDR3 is TGTGCCAGCAGCCACAGGGATGGGGTTACAAATCAGCCCCAGCATTTT.

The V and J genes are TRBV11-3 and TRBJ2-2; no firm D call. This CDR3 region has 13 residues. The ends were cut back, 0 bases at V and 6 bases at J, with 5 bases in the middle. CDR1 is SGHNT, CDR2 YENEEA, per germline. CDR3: CASSLDRAGELFF. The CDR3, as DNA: TGTGCCAGCAGCTTAGATCGGGCCGGGGAGCTGTTTTTT.

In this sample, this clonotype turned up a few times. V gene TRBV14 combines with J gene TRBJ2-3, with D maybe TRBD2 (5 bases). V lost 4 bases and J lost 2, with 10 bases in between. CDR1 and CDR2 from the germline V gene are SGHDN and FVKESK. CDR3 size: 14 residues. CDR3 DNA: TGTGCCAGCAGCCTGGACTTGTTCACAGATACGCAGTATTTT. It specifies CASSLDLFTDTQYF.

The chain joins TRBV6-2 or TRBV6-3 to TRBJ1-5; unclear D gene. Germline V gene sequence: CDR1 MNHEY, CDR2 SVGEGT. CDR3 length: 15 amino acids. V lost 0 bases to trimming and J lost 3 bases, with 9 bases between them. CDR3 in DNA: TGTGCCAGCAGTTACTCGACACGCACCAATCAGCCCCAGCATTTT. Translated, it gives CASSYSTRTNQPQHF.

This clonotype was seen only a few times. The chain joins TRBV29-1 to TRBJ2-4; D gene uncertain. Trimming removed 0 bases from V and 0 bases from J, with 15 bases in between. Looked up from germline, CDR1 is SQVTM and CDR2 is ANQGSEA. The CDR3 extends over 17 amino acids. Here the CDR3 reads CSVEDRVAEVAKNIQYF. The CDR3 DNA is TGCAGCGTTGAAGATAGGGTGGCAGAAGTAGCCAAAAACATTCAGTACTTC.

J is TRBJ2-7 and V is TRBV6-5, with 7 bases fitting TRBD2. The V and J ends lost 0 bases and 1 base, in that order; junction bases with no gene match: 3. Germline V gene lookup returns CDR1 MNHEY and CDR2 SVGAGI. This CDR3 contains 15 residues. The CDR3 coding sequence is TGTGCCAGCAGTTACTCAGGGGAGGGATCCTACGAGCAGTACTTC. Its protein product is CASSYSGEGSYEQYF.

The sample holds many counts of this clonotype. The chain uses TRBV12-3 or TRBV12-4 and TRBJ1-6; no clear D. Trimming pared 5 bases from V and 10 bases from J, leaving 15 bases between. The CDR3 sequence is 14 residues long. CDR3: CASSPGEAGSPLHF. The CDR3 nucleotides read TGTGCCAGCAGTCCAGGAGAGGCTGGGTCACCCCTCCACTTT.

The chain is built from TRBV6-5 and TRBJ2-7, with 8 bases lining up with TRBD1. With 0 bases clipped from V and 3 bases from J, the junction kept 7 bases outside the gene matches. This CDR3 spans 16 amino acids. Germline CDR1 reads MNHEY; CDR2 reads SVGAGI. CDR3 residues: CASSYSLDRAYYEQYF. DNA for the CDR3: TGTGCCAGCAGTTACTCGTTGGACAGGGCTTACTACGAGCAGTACTTC.

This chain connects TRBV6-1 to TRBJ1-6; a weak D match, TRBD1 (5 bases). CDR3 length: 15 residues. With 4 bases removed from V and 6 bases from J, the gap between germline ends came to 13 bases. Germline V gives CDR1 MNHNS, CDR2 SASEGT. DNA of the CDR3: TGTGCCAGCAGTGCGGACACAAAGAGTAATTCACCCCTCCACTTT. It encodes CASSADTKSNSPLHF.

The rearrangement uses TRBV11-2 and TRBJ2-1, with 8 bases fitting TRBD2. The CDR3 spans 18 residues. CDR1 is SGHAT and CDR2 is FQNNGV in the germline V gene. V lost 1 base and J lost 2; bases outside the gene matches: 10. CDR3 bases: TGTGCCAGCAGCTTAGTATCCTCGGCCGGGGGGGCCTACAATGAGCAGTTCTTC. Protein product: CASSLVSSAGGAYNEQFF.

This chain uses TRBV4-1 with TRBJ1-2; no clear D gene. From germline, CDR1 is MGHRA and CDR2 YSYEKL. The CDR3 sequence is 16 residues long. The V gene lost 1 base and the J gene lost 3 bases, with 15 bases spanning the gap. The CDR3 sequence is CASSQVSGGRDYGYTF. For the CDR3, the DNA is TGCGCCAGCAGCCAAGTTAGTGGCGGGCGGGACTATGGCTACACCTTC.

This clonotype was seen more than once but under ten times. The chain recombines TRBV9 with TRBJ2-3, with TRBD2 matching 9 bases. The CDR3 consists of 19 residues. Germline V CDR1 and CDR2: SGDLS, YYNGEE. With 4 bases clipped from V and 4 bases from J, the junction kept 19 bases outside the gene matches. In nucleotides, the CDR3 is TGTGCCAGCAGCCCTCATGGGGTTAGCGGGGGCCGGGGGCCAGATACGCAGTATTTT. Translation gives CASSPHGVSGGRGPDTQYF.

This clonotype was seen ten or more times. The chain's CDR3 is CATARDNNYGYTF. CDR3 DNA: TGTGCCACCGCGAGGGACAACAACTATGGCTACACCTTC. J is TRBJ1-2 and V is TRBV5-4; maybe TRBD1 (6 bases). V was shortened by 9 bases and J by 2 bases, with 14 bases between the two germline ends. Germline V CDR1 and CDR2: SGHNT, YYREEE (reference sequence). The CDR3 length is 13 residues.

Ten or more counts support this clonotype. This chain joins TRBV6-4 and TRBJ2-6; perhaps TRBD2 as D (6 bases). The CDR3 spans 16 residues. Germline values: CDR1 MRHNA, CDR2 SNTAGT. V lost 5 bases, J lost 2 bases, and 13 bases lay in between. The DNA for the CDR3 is TGTGCCAGCAGTCCGGGCGGGGCCGCTGGGGCCAACGTCCTGACTTTC. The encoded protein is CASSPGGAAGANVLTF.

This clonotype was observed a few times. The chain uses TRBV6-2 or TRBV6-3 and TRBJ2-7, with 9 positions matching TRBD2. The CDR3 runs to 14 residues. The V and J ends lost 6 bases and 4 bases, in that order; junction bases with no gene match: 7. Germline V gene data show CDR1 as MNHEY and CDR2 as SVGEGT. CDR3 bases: TGTGCCAGCAGCTTAGCGGGGGCGGAATACGAGCAGTACGTC. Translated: CASSLAGAEYEQYV.

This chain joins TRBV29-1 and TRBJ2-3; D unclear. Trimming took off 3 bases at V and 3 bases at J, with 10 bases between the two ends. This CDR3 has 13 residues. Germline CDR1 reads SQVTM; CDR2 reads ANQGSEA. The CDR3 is CSVEGFGTDTQYF. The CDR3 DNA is TGCAGCGTTGAGGGGTTCGGGACAGATACGCAGTATTTT.

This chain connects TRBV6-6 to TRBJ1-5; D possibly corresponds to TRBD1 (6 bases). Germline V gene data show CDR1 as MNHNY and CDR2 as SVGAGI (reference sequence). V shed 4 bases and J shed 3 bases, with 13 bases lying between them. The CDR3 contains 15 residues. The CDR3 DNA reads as TGTGCCAGCAGTTGGATACAGGGCTTCAATCAGCCCCAGCATTTT. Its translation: CASSWIQGFNQPQHF.

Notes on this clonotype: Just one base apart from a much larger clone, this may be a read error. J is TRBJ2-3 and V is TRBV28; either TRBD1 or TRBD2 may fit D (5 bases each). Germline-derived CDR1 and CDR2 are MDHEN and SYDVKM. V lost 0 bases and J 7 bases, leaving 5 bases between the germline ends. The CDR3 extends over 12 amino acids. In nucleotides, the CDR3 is TGTGCCAGCAGTTTATGGGGACATACGCAGTATTTT. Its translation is CASSLWGHTQYF. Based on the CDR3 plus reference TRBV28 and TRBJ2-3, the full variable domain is DVKVTQSSRYLVKRTGEKVFLECVQDMDHENMFWYRQDPGLGLRLIYFSYDVKMKEKGDIPEGYSVSREKKERFSLILESASTNQTSMYLCASSLWGHTQYFGPGTRLTVL.

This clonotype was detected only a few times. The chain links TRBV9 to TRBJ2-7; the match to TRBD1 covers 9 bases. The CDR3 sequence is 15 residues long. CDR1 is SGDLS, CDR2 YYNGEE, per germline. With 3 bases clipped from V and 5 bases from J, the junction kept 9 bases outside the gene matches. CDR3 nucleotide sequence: TGTGCCAGCAGCGCCGGAGGACAGGGGTTGCACGAGCAGTACTTC. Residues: CASSAGGQGLHEQYF.

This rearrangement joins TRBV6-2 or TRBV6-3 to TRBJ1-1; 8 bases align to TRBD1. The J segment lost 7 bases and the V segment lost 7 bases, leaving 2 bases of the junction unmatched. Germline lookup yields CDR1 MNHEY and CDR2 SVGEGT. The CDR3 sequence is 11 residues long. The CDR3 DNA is TGTGCCAGCAACGACAGGGGTGAAGCTTTCTTT. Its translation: CASNDRGEAFF.

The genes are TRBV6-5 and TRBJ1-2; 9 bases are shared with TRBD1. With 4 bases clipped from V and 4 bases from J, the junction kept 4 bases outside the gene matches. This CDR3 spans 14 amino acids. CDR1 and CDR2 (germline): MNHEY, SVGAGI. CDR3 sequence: CASSWGQGSYGYTF. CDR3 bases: TGTGCCAGCAGTTGGGGACAGGGTTCCTATGGCTACACCTTC.

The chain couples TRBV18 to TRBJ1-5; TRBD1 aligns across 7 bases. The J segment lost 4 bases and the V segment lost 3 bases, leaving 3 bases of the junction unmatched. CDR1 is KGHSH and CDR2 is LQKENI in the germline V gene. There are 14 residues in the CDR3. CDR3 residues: CASSPWDRNQPQHF. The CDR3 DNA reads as TGTGCCAGCTCACCTTGGGACAGAAATCAGCCCCAGCATTTT.